What follows are 5 T cell receptor beta chains derived from one specimen sequenced in a study of tissue T cells after allogeneic stem cell transplantation. Repertoires were generated with immunoSEQ multiplex PCR, while TCRdb's copy carries only in-frame clones and drops some. The sample lists over 750 clones, about three quarters occurring once. The sequenced sample was esophageal tissue, obtained at autopsy. These receptors were taken from a female patient aged 35 to 69 with steroid-refractory graft-versus-host disease after an allogeneic stem cell transplant. Some T cells may have come from the graft donor.

V usage is TRBV6-5 and J usage is TRBJ1-1, with D perhaps matching TRBD1 (6 bases). The CDR3 loop spans 14 amino acids. The V gene's germline CDR1 is MNHEY and CDR2 SVGAGI. Trimming stripped 0 bases from V and 5 bases from J, with 10 bases between. CDR3 coding DNA: TGTGCCAGCAGTTACTCGATAGGGGGGACTGAAGCTTTCTTT. It encodes CASSYSIGGTEAFF.

This clone appeared a single time. This chain joins TRBV28 and TRBJ1-3, with D possibly being TRBD1 (5 bases). The ends were cut back, 4 bases at V and 2 bases at J, with 9 bases in the middle. Germline CDR1 and CDR2: MDHEN and SYDVKM. The CDR3 has 14 amino acids. In DNA, the CDR3 is TGTGCCAGCAGTTCCGTGGGGGCTGGAAACACCATATATTTT. This encodes CASSSVGAGNTIYF.

The chain is built from TRBV6-4 and TRBJ2-3, with 9 nucleotides matching TRBD2. J was trimmed by 4 bases and V by 3 bases; bases with no gene match: 2. CDR3 size: 14 residues. Germline CDR1 reads MRHNA; CDR2 reads SNTAGT. CDR3 sequence: CASSERGGPDTQYF. CDR3 bases: TGTGCCAGCAGTGAGCGGGGGGGCCCAGATACGCAGTATTTT.

This rearrangement joins TRBV7-9 to TRBJ1-6; TRBD1 is a possible D gene (6 bases). V lost 2 bases to trimming and J lost 0 bases, with 11 bases between them. CDR1 SEHNR and CDR2 FQNEAQ come from the germline V gene (reference sequence). The CDR3 runs to 17 residues. CDR3 nucleotides: TGTGCCAGCAGCTTATACCCAGGGGCCTCCTATAATTCACCCCTCCACTTT. This translates into CASSLYPGASYNSPLHF.

This rearrangement joins TRBV5-1 to TRBJ1-4, with 7 bases aligning to TRBD1. Germline CDR1 reads SGHRS; CDR2 reads YFSETQ. The V segment lost 2 bases and the J segment 8 bases; nucleotides outside the gene matches: 6. This CDR3 has 14 residues. For the CDR3, the DNA is TGCGCCAGCAGCTTAGGACAGGTCCCGGAAAAACTGTTTTTT. It encodes CASSLGQVPEKLFF.